The present T cell receptor beta chain was sequenced within a study of blood T cell repertoires in COVID-19. Study summary: Donors in the United States, Italy and Spain gave samples during acute or convalescent COVID-19. T cells, B-cell-depleted T cells, or PBMCs provided the cDNA or gDNA that served as material.

Methods used by the authors: Cell counts per sample came from amplifying reference gene primers. TCRdb's copy holds only in-frame clones and misses some; the assay was immunoSEQ multiplex PCR. V, J and clone size are those of that table, while D and trimming were read from the DNA. The sample lists over 200,000 clones; around 87% were seen once. Trimming stripped 6 bases from V and 2 bases from J, with 20 bases between. The CDR3 length is 16 residues. Germline V gene sequence: CDR1 MNHEY, CDR2 SMNVEV (reference sequence). The chain employs TRBV27 and TRBJ2-7; D is possibly TRBD2 (7 bases). The source of this sequence is a man aged 55-75 years who had recovered from COVID-19. Material: peripheral blood. For the CDR3, the DNA is TGTGCCAGCAGACCCACAGGGAGGGGAGGTACCTACGAGCAGTACTTC. The encoded protein is CASRPTGRGGTYEQYF.